This entry concerns a single TCR beta chain. These data are taken from a study of blood T cell repertoires in COVID-19. Study at large: The study drew acute and convalescent COVID-19 samples from the United States, Italy and Spain. Sources were T cells, B-cell-depleted T cells, or PBMCs; the material itself was cDNA or gDNA.

CDR1 MNHEY and CDR2 SMNVEV come from the germline V gene (reference sequence). This CDR3 is 13 amino acids long. Trimming stripped 6 bases from V and 5 bases from J, with 13 bases between. In the source study's methods: Quantification of nucleated cells was approximated via reference gene primer amplification. Here immunoSEQ multiplex PCR was the method, and the copy in TCRdb shows in-frame clones only, minus some. That table supplies the V and J calls and clone size; D and trimming were determined from the DNA. This table holds some 200,000 clones, about 88% found once. This sequence was found in a man aged 30-40 years with active or convalescent COVID-19. The sample taken for sequencing was peripheral blood. The chain combines TRBV27 with TRBJ1-1, with a possible D match to TRBD1 (6 bases). The CDR3 DNA is TGTGCCAGCAGCCTGGGGGCTGGGACTGAAGCTTTCTTT. It encodes CASSLGAGTEAFF.